Listed here is a single T cell receptor (beta chain). The sample is drawn from a study of cytomegalovirus exposure and HLA in healthy donors. The overall study: Researchers previously reported finding fewer than 140 million unique TCR beta sequences from 170 million or so T cells.

Per the germline V gene, CDR1 is LNHDA and CDR2 is SQIVND (reference sequence). J gave up 7 bases and V 4 bases, and 24 bases lay outside the gene matches. This CDR3 is 19 amino acids long. PCR employed 60 Vbeta and 13 Jbeta primers. Assay used: immunoSEQ multiplex PCR; TCRdb lists only in-frame clones, some missing. The data contain approximately 85,000 clones, approximately 72% of them seen just once; the ten biggest clones take up 11%. The sequence derives from a woman aged 40-49 years in good health and CMV-seropositive. The sequencing input was PBMCs. The V and J genes are TRBV19 and TRBJ1-2, with TRBD1 matching over 7 bases. As DNA, the CDR3 is TGTGCCAGTAGTAGGGCAGGGGGAACAGCTACCCGCCCCCATCCTGGCTACACCTTC. Amino acid sequence: CASSRAGGTATRPHPGYTF.